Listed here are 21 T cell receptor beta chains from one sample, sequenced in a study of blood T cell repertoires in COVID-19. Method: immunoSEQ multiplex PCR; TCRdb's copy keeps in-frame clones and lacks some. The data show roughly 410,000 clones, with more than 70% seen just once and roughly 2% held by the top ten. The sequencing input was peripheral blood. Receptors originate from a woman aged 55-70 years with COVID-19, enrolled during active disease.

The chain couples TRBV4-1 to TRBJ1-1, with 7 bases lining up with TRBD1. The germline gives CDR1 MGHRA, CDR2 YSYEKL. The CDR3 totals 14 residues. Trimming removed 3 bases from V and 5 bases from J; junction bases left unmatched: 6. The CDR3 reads CASSQAGQATEAFF. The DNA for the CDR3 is TGCGCCAGCAGCCAGGCTGGACAGGCGACTGAAGCTTTCTTT.

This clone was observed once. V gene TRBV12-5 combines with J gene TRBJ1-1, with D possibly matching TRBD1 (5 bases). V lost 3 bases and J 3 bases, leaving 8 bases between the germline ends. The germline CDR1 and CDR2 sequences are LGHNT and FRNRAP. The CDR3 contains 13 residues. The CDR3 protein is CASGLKTDTEAFF. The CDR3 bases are TGTGCTAGTGGTTTAAAGACAGACACTGAAGCTTTCTTT.

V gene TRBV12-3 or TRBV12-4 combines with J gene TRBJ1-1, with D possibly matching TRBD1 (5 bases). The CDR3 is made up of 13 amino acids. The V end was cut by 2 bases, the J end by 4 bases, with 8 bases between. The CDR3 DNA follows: TGTGCCAGCAGTTTAAACAGGATCACTGAAGCTTTCTTT. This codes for CASSLNRITEAFF.

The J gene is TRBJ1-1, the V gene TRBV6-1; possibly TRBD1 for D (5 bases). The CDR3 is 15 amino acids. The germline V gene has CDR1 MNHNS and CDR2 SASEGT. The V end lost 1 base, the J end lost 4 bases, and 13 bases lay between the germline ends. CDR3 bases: TGTGCCAGCAGTGAAGGCGTCAGGGCTGGCACTGAAGCTTTCTTT. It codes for CASSEGVRAGTEAFF.

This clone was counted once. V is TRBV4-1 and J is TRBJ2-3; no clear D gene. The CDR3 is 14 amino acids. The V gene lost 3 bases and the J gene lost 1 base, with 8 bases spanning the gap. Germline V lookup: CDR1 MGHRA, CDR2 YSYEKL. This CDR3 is CASSHTRGTDTQYF. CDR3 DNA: TGCGCCAGCAGCCACACCCGGGGCACAGATACGCAGTATTTT.

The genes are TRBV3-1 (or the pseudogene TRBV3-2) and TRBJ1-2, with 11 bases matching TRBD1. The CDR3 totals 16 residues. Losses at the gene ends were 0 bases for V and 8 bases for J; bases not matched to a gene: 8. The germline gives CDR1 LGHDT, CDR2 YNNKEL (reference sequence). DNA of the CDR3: TGTGCCAGCAGCCAAGATCAGGACAGGGGGCTGAGGGGCTACACCTTC. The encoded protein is CASSQDQDRGLRGYTF.

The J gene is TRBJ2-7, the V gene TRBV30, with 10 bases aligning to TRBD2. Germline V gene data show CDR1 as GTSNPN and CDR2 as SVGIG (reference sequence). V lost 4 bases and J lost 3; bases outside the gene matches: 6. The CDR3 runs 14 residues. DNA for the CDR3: TGTGCCTGGAACCCGGGACTAGCGCACTACGAGCAGTACTTC. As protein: CAWNPGLAHYEQYF.

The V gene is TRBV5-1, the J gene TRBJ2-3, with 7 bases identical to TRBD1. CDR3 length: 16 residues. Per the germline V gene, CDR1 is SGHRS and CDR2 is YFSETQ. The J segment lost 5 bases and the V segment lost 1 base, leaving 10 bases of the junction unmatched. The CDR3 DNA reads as TGCGCCAGCAGCTTGACAGGGGCCCTAACCCTAGATACGCAGTATTTT. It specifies CASSLTGALTLDTQYF.

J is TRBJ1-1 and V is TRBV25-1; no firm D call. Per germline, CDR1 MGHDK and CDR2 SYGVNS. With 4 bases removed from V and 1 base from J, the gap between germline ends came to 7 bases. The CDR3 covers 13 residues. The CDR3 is CASSGWANTEAFF. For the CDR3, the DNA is TGTGCCAGCAGTGGTTGGGCGAACACTGAAGCTTTCTTT.

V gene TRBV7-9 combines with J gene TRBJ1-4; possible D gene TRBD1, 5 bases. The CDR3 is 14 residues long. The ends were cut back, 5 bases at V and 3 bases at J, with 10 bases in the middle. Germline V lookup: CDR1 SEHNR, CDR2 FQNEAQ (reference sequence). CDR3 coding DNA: TGTGCCAGCAGCCGGGGGACTGCTAATGAAAAACTGTTTTTT. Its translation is CASSRGTANEKLFF.

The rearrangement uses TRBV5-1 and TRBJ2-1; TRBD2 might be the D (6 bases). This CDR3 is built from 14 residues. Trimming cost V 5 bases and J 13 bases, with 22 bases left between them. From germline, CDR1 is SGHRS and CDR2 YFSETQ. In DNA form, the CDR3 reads TGCGCCAGCAGGACCGGGACTCCTTTCGGAGTACAGTTCTTC. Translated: CASRTGTPFGVQFF.

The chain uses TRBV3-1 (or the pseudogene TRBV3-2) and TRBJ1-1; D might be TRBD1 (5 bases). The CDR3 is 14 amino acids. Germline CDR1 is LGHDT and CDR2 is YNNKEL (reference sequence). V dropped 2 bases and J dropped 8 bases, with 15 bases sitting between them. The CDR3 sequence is CASSQLQGEREAFF. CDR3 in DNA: TGTGCCAGCAGCCAACTCCAAGGGGAAAGGGAAGCTTTCTTT.

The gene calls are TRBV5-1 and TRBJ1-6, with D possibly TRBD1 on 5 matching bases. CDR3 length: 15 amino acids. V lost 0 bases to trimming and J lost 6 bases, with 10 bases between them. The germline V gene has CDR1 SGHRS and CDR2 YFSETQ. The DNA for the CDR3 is TGCGCCAGCAGCTTGGCTGCAGGGTCTAATTCACCCCTCCACTTT. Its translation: CASSLAAGSNSPLHF.

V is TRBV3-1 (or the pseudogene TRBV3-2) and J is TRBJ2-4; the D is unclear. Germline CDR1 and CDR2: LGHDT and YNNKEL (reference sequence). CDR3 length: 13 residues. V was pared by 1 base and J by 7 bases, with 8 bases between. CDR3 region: CASSQGAWNIQYF. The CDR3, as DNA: TGTGCCAGCAGCCAAGGGGCTTGGAACATTCAGTACTTC.

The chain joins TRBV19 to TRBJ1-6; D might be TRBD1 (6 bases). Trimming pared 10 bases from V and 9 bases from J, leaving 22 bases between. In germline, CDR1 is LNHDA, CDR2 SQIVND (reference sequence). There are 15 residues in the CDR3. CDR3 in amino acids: CATRATGSGTSPLHF. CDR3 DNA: TGTGCCACTAGAGCTACAGGGAGCGGTACTTCACCCCTCCACTTT.

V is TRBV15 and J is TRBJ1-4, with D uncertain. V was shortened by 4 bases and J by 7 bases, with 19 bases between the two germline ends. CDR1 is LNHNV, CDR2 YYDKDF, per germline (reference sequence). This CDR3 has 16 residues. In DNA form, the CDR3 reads TGTGCCACCAGCACCGCCAGACTAGCGAGCAGTGAAAAACTGTTTTTT. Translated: CATSTARLASSEKLFF.

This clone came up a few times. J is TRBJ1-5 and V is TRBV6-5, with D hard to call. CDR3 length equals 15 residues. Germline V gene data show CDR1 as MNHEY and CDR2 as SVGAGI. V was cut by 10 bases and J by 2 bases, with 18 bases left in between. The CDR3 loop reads CATLGGVGGNQPQHF. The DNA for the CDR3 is TGTGCCACCCTTGGCGGCGTCGGGGGCAATCAGCCCCAGCATTTT.

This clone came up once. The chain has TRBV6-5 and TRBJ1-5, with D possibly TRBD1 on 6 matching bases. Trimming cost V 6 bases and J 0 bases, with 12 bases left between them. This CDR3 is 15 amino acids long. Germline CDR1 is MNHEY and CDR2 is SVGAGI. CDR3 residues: CASRSLDSSNQPQHF. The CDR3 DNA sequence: TGTGCCAGCAGATCACTGGACAGTAGCAATCAGCCCCAGCATTTT.

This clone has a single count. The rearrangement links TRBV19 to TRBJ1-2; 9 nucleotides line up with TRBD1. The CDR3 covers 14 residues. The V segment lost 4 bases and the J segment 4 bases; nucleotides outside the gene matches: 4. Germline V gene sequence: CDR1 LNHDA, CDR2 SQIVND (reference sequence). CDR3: CASSTGTGSYGYTF. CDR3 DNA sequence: TGTGCCAGTAGTACAGGGACAGGGAGCTATGGCTACACCTTC.

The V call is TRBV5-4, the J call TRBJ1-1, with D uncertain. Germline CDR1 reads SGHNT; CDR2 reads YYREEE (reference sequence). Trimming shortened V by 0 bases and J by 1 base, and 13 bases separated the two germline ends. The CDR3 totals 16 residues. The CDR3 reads CASSLGSVRSNTEAFF. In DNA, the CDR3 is TGTGCCAGCAGCTTGGGTTCGGTAAGATCGAACACTGAAGCTTTCTTT.

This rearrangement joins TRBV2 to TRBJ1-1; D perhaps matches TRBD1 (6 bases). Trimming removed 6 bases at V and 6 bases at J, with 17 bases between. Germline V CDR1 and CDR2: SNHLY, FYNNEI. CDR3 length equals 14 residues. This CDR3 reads CASSGQSDFPEAFF. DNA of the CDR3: TGTGCCAGCAGCGGACAGTCGGATTTCCCTGAAGCTTTCTTT.